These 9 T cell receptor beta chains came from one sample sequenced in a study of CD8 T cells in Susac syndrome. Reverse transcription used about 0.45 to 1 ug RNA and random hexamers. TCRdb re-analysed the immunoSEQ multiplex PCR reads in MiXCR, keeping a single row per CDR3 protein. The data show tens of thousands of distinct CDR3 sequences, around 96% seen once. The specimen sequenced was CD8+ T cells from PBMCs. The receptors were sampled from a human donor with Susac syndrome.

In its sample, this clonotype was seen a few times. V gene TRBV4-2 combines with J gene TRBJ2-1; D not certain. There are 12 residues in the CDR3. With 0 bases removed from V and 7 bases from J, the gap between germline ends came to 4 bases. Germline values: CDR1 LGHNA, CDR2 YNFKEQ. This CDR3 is CASSQEGNEQFF. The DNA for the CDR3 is TGTGCCAGCAGCCAAGAAGGGAATGAGCAGTTCTTC.

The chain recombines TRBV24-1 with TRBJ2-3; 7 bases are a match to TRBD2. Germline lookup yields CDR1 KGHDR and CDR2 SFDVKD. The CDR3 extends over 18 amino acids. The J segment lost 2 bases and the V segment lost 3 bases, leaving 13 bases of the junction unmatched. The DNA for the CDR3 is TGTGCCACCAGTGATCGTACTTTTCGACGGGAGGCCACAGATACGCAGTATTTT. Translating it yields CATSDRTFRREATDTQYF.

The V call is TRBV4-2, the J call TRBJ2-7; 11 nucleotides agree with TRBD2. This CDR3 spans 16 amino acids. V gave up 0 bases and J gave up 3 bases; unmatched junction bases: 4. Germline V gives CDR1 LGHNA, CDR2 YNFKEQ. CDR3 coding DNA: TGTGCCAGCAGCCAAGAACTAGCGGGAGAAAGCTACGAGCAGTACTTC. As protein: CASSQELAGESYEQYF.

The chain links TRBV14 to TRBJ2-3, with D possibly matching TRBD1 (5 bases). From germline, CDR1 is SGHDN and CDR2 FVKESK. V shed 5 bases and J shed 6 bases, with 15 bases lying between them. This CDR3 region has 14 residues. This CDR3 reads CASSEEQGADTQYF. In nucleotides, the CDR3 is TGTGCCAGCAGCGAGGAACAAGGGGCCGATACGCAGTATTTT.

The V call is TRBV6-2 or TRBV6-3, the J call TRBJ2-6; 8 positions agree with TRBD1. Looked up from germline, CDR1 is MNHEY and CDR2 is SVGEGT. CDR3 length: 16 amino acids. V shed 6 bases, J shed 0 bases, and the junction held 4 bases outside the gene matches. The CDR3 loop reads CASSGTGDSGANVLTF. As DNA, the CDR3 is TGTGCCAGCAGCGGGACAGGTGACTCTGGGGCCAACGTCCTGACTTTC.

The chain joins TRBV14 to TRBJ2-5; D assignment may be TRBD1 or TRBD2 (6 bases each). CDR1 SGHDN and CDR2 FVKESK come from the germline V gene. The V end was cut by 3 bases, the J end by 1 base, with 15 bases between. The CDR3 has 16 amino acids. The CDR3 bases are TGTGCCAGCAGCCATAGGGCGGGACAACTCCAAGAGACCCAGTACTTC. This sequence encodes CASSHRAGQLQETQYF.

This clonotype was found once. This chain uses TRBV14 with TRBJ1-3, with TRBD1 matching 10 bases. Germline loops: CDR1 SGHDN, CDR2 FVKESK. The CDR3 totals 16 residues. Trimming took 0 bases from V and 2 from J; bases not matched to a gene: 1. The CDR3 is CASSQEGQGPGNTIYF. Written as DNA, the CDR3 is TGTGCCAGCAGCCAAGAGGGACAGGGGCCTGGAAACACCATATATTTT.

CDR3 loop: CASSVSVDQETQYF. CDR3 sequence (DNA): TGCGCCAGCAGTGTCTCAGTCGATCAAGAGACCCAGTACTTC. The rearrangement links TRBV4-3 to TRBJ2-5; D call uncertain. The V end lost 6 bases, the J end lost 2 bases, and 13 bases lay between the germline ends. The CDR3 sequence is 14 residues long. In germline, CDR1 is LGHNA, CDR2 YSLEER.

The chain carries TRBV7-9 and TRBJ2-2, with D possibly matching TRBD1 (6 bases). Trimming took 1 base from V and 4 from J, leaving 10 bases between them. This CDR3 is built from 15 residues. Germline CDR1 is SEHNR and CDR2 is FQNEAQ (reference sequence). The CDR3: CASSLEDRPTGELFF. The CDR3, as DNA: TGTGCCAGCAGCTTAGAGGACAGACCCACCGGGGAGCTGTTTTTT.